Listed here are 5 T cell receptor beta chains from one sample, sequenced in a study of chemoradiotherapy in HPV16-positive cancers. Using immunoSEQ multiplex PCR, the repertoire was profiled, and TCRdb retains in-frame clones only, with some absent. The data show 950 to 1,200 clones, with around 70% seen just once and about 15% held by the top ten. Specimen: tumor tissue, collected from a patient who underwent chemoradiotherapy. The source is a human donor with HPV-associated anogenital cancer.

Points on this clone: This same CDR3 is encoded by further DNA sequences in the sample. The chain recombines TRBV6-6 with TRBJ1-2; 7 bases map to TRBD1. Germline loops: CDR1 MNHNY, CDR2 SVGAGI (reference sequence). The V segment lost 5 bases and the J segment 5 bases; nucleotides outside the gene matches: 5. The CDR3 totals 13 residues. CDR3 bases: TGTGCCAGCAGTGACGACAGGGTTTATGGCTACACCTTC. Its translation is CASSDDRVYGYTF.

J is TRBJ2-7 and V is TRBV7-9; TRBD2 aligns across 7 bases. CDR3 length equals 12 residues. V dropped 5 bases and J dropped 3; count of bases not matched to a gene: 1. Germline loops: CDR1 SEHNR, CDR2 FQNEAQ (reference sequence). This CDR3 is CASSPGGYEQYF. The CDR3 coding sequence is TGTGCCAGCAGCCCGGGGGGCTACGAGCAGTACTTC.

The gene calls are TRBV30 and TRBJ2-1; perhaps TRBD2 as D (6 bases). V was pared by 0 bases and J by 14 bases, with 11 bases between. The CDR3 covers 11 residues. CDR1 and CDR2 from the germline V gene are GTSNPN and SVGIG (reference sequence). CDR3 protein: CAWSVGGEEFF. The CDR3 DNA reads as TGTGCCTGGAGTGTCGGCGGGGAAGAGTTCTTC.

The CDR3 here is CASTRQAEAFF. DNA of the CDR3: TGTGCCAGCACTCGACAGGCTGAAGCTTTCTTT. V and J are TRBV28 and TRBJ1-1, with D perhaps matching TRBD1 (6 bases). V was trimmed by 7 bases and J by 6 bases, leaving 9 bases between them. The CDR3 consists of 11 residues. Germline V gene data show CDR1 as MDHEN and CDR2 as SYDVKM.

The chain carries TRBV5-1 and TRBJ1-2; TRBD1 matches at 9 bases. This CDR3 has 16 amino acids. Unmatched junction bases numbered 4, after V lost 0 bases and J lost 1 base. Germline CDR1 and CDR2: SGHRS and YFSETQ. The CDR3 DNA reads TGCGCCAGCAGCTTGGGGGGACAGGGTGTTAACTATGGCTACACCTTC. Its protein product is CASSLGGQGVNYGYTF.